The 32 T cell receptor beta chains below come from one sample, sequenced in a study of beta chain features in type 1 diabetes. Sequencing targeted expressed TCRB transcripts, as all isolated RNA had been reverse transcribed. Some clones are missing from TCRdb's copy, which holds only in-frame ones; the method was immunoSEQ multiplex PCR. The sample contains around 350,000 clones, roughly an eighth of which appear only once. Sequenced material: naive CD4+ T cells from blood. The receptors come from a man between 18 and 29 years old in good health.

The V call is TRBV6-5, the J call TRBJ2-6; D is undetermined. Per germline, CDR1 MNHEY and CDR2 SVGAGI. Trimming removed 6 bases from V and 2 bases from J, with 8 bases in between. The CDR3 covers 14 residues. This chain's CDR3 is CASRRGTGANVLTF. The DNA for the CDR3 is TGTGCCAGCAGACGAGGCACTGGGGCCAACGTCCTGACTTTC.

The chain links TRBV18 to TRBJ2-3; a weak D match, TRBD2 (7 bases). The germline V and J ends were trimmed by 6 bases and 4 bases, with 14 bases remaining between them. The CDR3 is 14 amino acids. CDR1 and CDR2 (germline): KGHSH, LQKENI. The CDR3 sequence is CASSPEGGPDTQYF. The CDR3 bases are TGTGCCAGCTCGCCAGAGGGGGGGCCAGATACGCAGTATTTT.

The chain recombines TRBV9 with TRBJ1-4, with TRBD1 as a possible D gene (6 bases). The CDR3 has 13 residues. Looked up from germline, CDR1 is SGDLS and CDR2 is YYNGEE. V lost 3 bases, J lost 10 bases, and 13 bases lay in between. CDR3 coding DNA: TGTGCCAGCAGCGACAGGGCCTTGGGAAAACTGTTTTTT. It codes for CASSDRALGKLFF.

This clone has just a few counts. V usage is TRBV25-1 and J usage is TRBJ1-1, with D possibly TRBD1 on 5 matching bases. The CDR3 is 14 amino acids. V shed 5 bases and J shed 0 bases, with 10 bases lying between them. Germline CDR1 and CDR2: MGHDK and SYGVNS. CDR3 loop: CASSPLQVNTEAFF. The CDR3 DNA follows: TGTGCCAGCAGTCCCCTACAGGTGAACACTGAAGCTTTCTTT.

A note on this clone: Different DNA sequences within this sample yield the same CDR3. CDR3: CASRGQGTDTQYF. The CDR3 DNA reads as TGTGCCAGCAGGGGACAGGGCACAGATACGCAGTATTTT. This chain connects TRBV6-4 to TRBJ2-3, with TRBD1 matching 8 bases. J lost 1 base, V lost 6 bases, and 0 bases had no gene match. Per the germline V gene, CDR1 is MRHNA and CDR2 is SNTAGT. The CDR3 has 13 residues.

This clone came up a few times. This chain links TRBV5-1 with TRBJ2-2, with 8 nucleotides matching TRBD2. The V and J ends lost 4 bases and 2 bases, in that order; junction bases with no gene match: 4. The germline gives CDR1 SGHRS, CDR2 YFSETQ. The CDR3 runs 15 residues. CDR3 coding DNA: TGCGCCAGCAGCCCGACTAGCGTCAACACCGGGGAGCTGTTTTTT. It codes for CASSPTSVNTGELFF. Filled out from reference TRBV5-1 and TRBJ2-2, the complete variable domain reads KAGVTQTPRYLIKTRGQQVTLSCSPISGHRSVSWYQQTPGQGLQFLFEYFSETQRNKGNFPGRFSGRQFSNSRSEMNVSTLELGDSALYLCASSPTSVNTGELFFGEGSRLTVL.

This clone came up a few times. The chain has TRBV7-3 and TRBJ2-4, with D hard to call. The CDR3 covers 14 residues. Germline CDR1 SGHTA, CDR2 FQGTGA. The V end lost 2 bases, the J end lost 0 bases, and 5 bases lay between the germline ends. CDR3 loop: CASSLGLAKNIQYF. The CDR3, as DNA: TGTGCCAGCAGCTTAGGGCTAGCCAAAAACATTCAGTACTTC. Based on the CDR3 plus reference TRBV7-3 and TRBJ2-4, the full variable domain is GAGVSQTPSNKVTEKGKYVELRCDPISGHTALYWYRQSLGQGPEFLIYFQGTGAADDSGLPNDRFFAVRPEGSVSTLKIQRTERGDSAVYLCASSLGLAKNIQYFGAGTRLSVL.

The V gene is TRBV7-2, the J gene TRBJ2-5, with 7 positions matching TRBD2. Looked up from germline, CDR1 is SGHTA and CDR2 is FQGNSA. V lost 2 bases to trimming and J lost 3 bases; unmatched junction nucleotides: 3. The CDR3 totals 14 residues. The CDR3, as DNA: TGTGCCAGCAGCTTAACTACTAGCGAAGAGACCCAGTACTTC. Encoded protein: CASSLTTSEETQYF.

V is TRBV28 and J is TRBJ1-5; D ambiguous. CDR1 MDHEN and CDR2 SYDVKM come from the germline V gene. This CDR3 contains 12 residues. With 5 bases removed from V and 7 bases from J, the gap between germline ends came to 9 bases. The CDR3, as DNA: TGTGCCAGCAGTGCGGTCGGGCAGCCCCAGCATTTT. Residues: CASSAVGQPQHF.

This sequence joins TRBV4-1 and TRBJ2-1; the D gene is possibly TRBD2 (5 bases). Germline lookup yields CDR1 MGHRA and CDR2 YSYEKL. The V end was cut by 10 bases, the J end by 5 bases, with 27 bases between. This CDR3 has 17 amino acids. The CDR3 reads CATAGRRGLTADNEQFF. The CDR3 nucleotides read TGCGCCACCGCAGGTAGAAGAGGACTCACCGCCGACAATGAGCAGTTCTTC.

The chain employs TRBV28 and TRBJ2-4; tentatively, D is TRBD2 (5 bases). The length of the CDR3 is 12 residues. Trimming left V 6 bases short and J 9 bases short, with 12 bases between. Germline V gives CDR1 MDHEN, CDR2 SYDVKM. CDR3 region: CASRQPRGIQYF. The DNA for the CDR3 is TGTGCCAGCAGACAGCCCCGGGGCATTCAGTACTTC.

In regard to this clone: Other DNA sequences within the sample encode an identical CDR3. The V and J genes are TRBV14 and TRBJ1-1; D gene ambiguous. Germline CDR1 is SGHDN and CDR2 is FVKESK. The V gene lost 1 base and the J gene lost 3 bases, with 3 bases spanning the gap. The CDR3 sequence is 12 residues long. The CDR3 sequence: CASSQVYTEAFF. CDR3 coding DNA: TGTGCCAGCAGCCAAGTATACACTGAAGCTTTCTTT. The variable domain in full, completed from reference TRBV14 and TRBJ1-1, reads EAGVTQFPSHSVIEKGQTVTLRCDPISGHDNLYWYRRVMGKEIKFLLHFVKESKQDESGMPNNRFLAERTGGTYSTLKVQPAELEDSGVYFCASSQVYTEAFFGQGTRLTVV.

The chain is built from TRBV28 and TRBJ2-6, with TRBD1 matching 8 bases. The CDR3 has 16 residues. CDR1 and CDR2 (germline): MDHEN, SYDVKM. The J segment lost 2 bases and the V segment lost 9 bases, leaving 9 bases of the junction unmatched. The CDR3 DNA reads TGTGCCAGTAGATCGACAGGGGAGGCTGGGGCCAACGTCCTGACTTTC. Encoded protein: CASRSTGEAGANVLTF.

The chain employs TRBV14 and TRBJ1-2; D perhaps matches TRBD1 (6 bases). Germline V gene lookup returns CDR1 SGHDN and CDR2 FVKESK. V gave up 4 bases and J gave up 8 bases, with 14 bases separating them. The CDR3 is 13 residues long. The DNA for the CDR3 is TGTGCCAGCAGCCTAATCCGGGACACAGGCTACACCTTC. Translation: CASSLIRDTGYTF.

This clone was observed a handful of times. This specimen includes other DNA sequences encoding the same CDR3. The chain's CDR3 is CASSLRSGSTDTQYF. In nucleotides, the CDR3 is TGTGCCAGCAGCTTGCGTAGCGGCAGCACAGATACGCAGTATTTT. The chain uses TRBV5-4 and TRBJ2-3; D may be TRBD2 (6 bases). Germline loops: CDR1 SGHNT, CDR2 YYREEE (reference sequence). This CDR3 is 15 amino acids long. Trimming pared 1 base from V and 0 bases from J, leaving 9 bases between. Full variable domain (remainder filled in from reference TRBV5-4 and TRBJ2-3): ETGVTQSPTHLIKTRGQQVTLRCSSQSGHNTVSWYQQALGQGPQFIFQYYREEENGRGNFPPRFSGLQFPNYSSELNVNALELDDSALYLCASSLRSGSTDTQYFGPGTRLTVL.

This clone was picked up a small number of times. The V gene is TRBV19, the J gene TRBJ1-5, with TRBD1 identical over 12 bases. Germline loops: CDR1 LNHDA, CDR2 SQIVND (reference sequence). The junction had 8 bases not matched to a gene; V was cut back by 6 bases and J by 2 bases. This CDR3 comprises 17 residues. The CDR3 DNA sequence: TGTGCCAGTAGCCCGGGGACAGGGGGCGAGGGCAATCAGCCCCAGCATTTT. The encoded protein is CASSPGTGGEGNQPQHF.

The chain has TRBV6-6 and TRBJ2-5; 7 nucleotides line up with TRBD2. Per germline, CDR1 MNHNY and CDR2 SVGAGI (reference sequence). The CDR3 runs to 14 residues. V lost 2 bases to trimming and J lost 2 bases; unmatched junction nucleotides: 2. The CDR3 DNA is TGTGCCAGCAGTTACGCGGGAGCTCAAGAGACCCAGTACTTC. This gives the protein CASSYAGAQETQYF.

Concerning this clone itself: The sample contains more than one DNA sequence encoding this CDR3. V usage is TRBV15 and J usage is TRBJ2-7, with D unclear. CDR1 is LNHNV and CDR2 is YYDKDF in the germline V gene (reference sequence). The V end was cut by 0 bases, the J end by 4 bases, with 4 bases between. The CDR3 has 12 residues. The CDR3 nucleotides are TGTGCCACCAGCAGAGACAGATACGAGCAGTACTTC. It is translated as CATSRDRYEQYF. The full variable domain, in which reference TRBV15 and TRBJ2-7 provide the parts outside the CDR3, is DAMVIQNPRYQVTQFGKPVTLSCSQTLNHNVMYWYQQKSSQAPKLLFHYYDKDFNNEADTPDNFQSRRPNTSFCFLDIRSPGLGDTAMYLCATSRDRYEQYFGPGTRLTVT.

The CDR3 bases are TGCGCCAGCAGCATATCTGGGGGCGGGAATTCACCCCTCCACTTT. It codes for CASSISGGGNSPLHF. The V and J genes are TRBV5-1 and TRBJ1-6, with D tentatively TRBD1 (6 bases). This CDR3 has 15 amino acids. Germline V lookup: CDR1 SGHRS, CDR2 YFSETQ. With 4 bases removed from V and 7 bases from J, the gap between germline ends came to 15 bases.

The chain links TRBV30 to TRBJ1-1, with D possibly matching TRBD1 (6 bases). Trimming shortened V by 8 bases and J by 2 bases, and 15 bases separated the two germline ends. CDR1 GTSNPN and CDR2 SVGIG come from the germline V gene (reference sequence). The CDR3 length is 13 residues. CDR3 nucleotides: TGTGCCGGCTGTCGGACAGCTAACACTGAAGCTTTCTTT. Its protein is CAGCRTANTEAFF.

This chain links TRBV7-3 with TRBJ2-2; 8 nucleotides align to TRBD1. The CDR3 contains 14 residues. The V gene's germline CDR1 is SGHTA and CDR2 FQGTGA. V shed 6 bases and J 5 bases; nucleotides not matched to a gene: 5. CDR3 amino acids: CASRDRAGTGELFF. CDR3 DNA sequence: TGTGCCAGCAGGGACAGGGCGGGGACCGGGGAGCTGTTTTTT.

V usage is TRBV30 and J usage is TRBJ1-1; TRBD1 aligns across 7 bases. From germline, CDR1 is GTSNPN and CDR2 SVGIG (reference sequence). The CDR3 totals 13 residues. Trimming removed 1 base from V and 3 bases from J; junction bases left unmatched: 2. The CDR3 protein is CAWSARGDTEAFF. The DNA of the CDR3 is TGTGCCTGGAGTGCCAGGGGGGACACTGAAGCTTTCTTT.

The V call is TRBV7-8, the J call TRBJ1-5; D may be TRBD1 (6 bases). The CDR3 length is 16 residues. The germline gives CDR1 SGHVS, CDR2 FQNEAQ. V lost 7 bases, J lost 0 bases, and 16 bases lay in between. This chain's CDR3 is CASTLLTGNSNQPQHF. The DNA for the CDR3 is TGTGCCAGCACCTTGCTGACAGGAAATAGCAATCAGCCCCAGCATTTT.

On this clone: Mismatch with germline at one junction end may stem from a read error. The chain carries TRBV20-1 and TRBJ2-1, with 13 nucleotides matching TRBD2. The CDR3 is made up of 10 amino acids. CDR1 and CDR2 from the germline V gene are DFQATT and SNEGSKA (reference sequence). As DNA, the CDR3 is TGCAGTCCAGGGACTAGCGGGAATATCTTC. It yields the protein CSPGTSGNIF.

The rearrangement uses TRBV7-3 and TRBJ1-2; 9 bases are a match to TRBD1. Germline CDR1 SGHTA, CDR2 FQGTGA. Losses at the gene ends were 4 bases for V and 4 bases for J; bases not matched to a gene: 7. This CDR3 spans 15 amino acids. CDR3 bases: TGTGCCAGCAGCTCTGAACCGGGACAGGGCTATGGCTACACCTTC. This codes for CASSSEPGQGYGYTF.

V gene TRBV7-9 combines with J gene TRBJ1-1; a possible D gene is TRBD1 (5 bases). V shed 2 bases and J shed 0 bases, with 10 bases lying between them. The CDR3 runs 15 residues. Per germline, CDR1 SEHNR and CDR2 FQNEAQ (reference sequence). This CDR3 is CASSLKTALNTEAFF. CDR3 sequence (DNA): TGTGCCAGCAGCTTAAAGACAGCCCTGAACACTGAAGCTTTCTTT.

V gene TRBV15 combines with J gene TRBJ1-1, with D perhaps matching TRBD1 (5 bases). The V and J ends lost 0 bases and 0 bases respectively, with 11 bases between them. This CDR3 is 16 amino acids long. CDR1 is LNHNV, CDR2 YYDKDF, per germline (reference sequence). The CDR3 spells CATSRDLAGLNTEAFF. The CDR3 DNA reads TGTGCCACCAGCAGAGATCTTGCAGGGCTGAACACTGAAGCTTTCTTT.

In its sample, this clone was seen a few times. The chain carries TRBV29-1 and TRBJ2-5; 9 bases line up with TRBD1. This CDR3 region has 13 residues. The germline gives CDR1 SQVTM, CDR2 ANQGSEA. Unmatched junction bases numbered 3, after V lost 5 bases and J lost 2 bases. Here the CDR3 reads CSVKDRGQETQYF. Written as DNA, the CDR3 is TGCAGCGTTAAGGACAGGGGACAAGAGACCCAGTACTTC. The full variable domain, with the rest looked up from reference TRBV29-1 and TRBJ2-5, is SAVISQKPSRDICQRGTSLTIQCQVDSQVTMMFWYRQQPGQSLTLIATANQGSEATYESGFVIDKFPISRPNLTFSTLTVSNMSPEDSSIYLCSVKDRGQETQYFGPGTRLLVL.

The gene calls are TRBV5-1 and TRBJ2-3; 7 nucleotides match TRBD2. This CDR3 has 12 residues. V shed 7 bases, J shed 4 bases, and the junction held 3 bases outside the gene matches. From germline, CDR1 is SGHRS and CDR2 YFSETQ. CDR3: CASGAGADTQYF. DNA of the CDR3: TGCGCCAGCGGGGCGGGGGCAGATACGCAGTATTTT.

The chain uses TRBV7-3 and TRBJ2-3; TRBD2 matches at 7 bases. The CDR3 contains 15 residues. CDR1 and CDR2 from the germline V gene are SGHTA and FQGTGA. Trimming took 2 bases from V and 3 from J; bases not matched to a gene: 5. CDR3 nucleotides: TGTGCCAGCAGCTTAGGTGGCGGGGGAACAGATACGCAGTATTTT. Its protein is CASSLGGGGTDTQYF. Based on the CDR3 plus reference TRBV7-3 and TRBJ2-3, the full variable domain is GAGVSQTPSNKVTEKGKYVELRCDPISGHTALYWYRQSLGQGPEFLIYFQGTGAADDSGLPNDRFFAVRPEGSVSTLKIQRTERGDSAVYLCASSLGGGGTDTQYFGPGTRLTVL.

V usage is TRBV28 and J usage is TRBJ2-5; 9 bases line up with TRBD1. The V gene's germline CDR1 is MDHEN and CDR2 SYDVKM. The trim removed 10 bases at V and 0 bases at J, leaving 15 bases unmatched. The CDR3 extends over 17 amino acids. The CDR3 DNA sequence: TGTGCCACAGAGACTAAACGGGACAGGGCGAACCAAGAGACCCAGTACTTC. Translated, it gives CATETKRDRANQETQYF.

This clone has just a few counts. The chain combines TRBV6-7 with TRBJ2-3; no firm D call. TRBV6-7 belongs to the ORF category, with a function that is uncertain. V was shortened by 7 bases and J by 2 bases, with 4 bases between the two germline ends. The CDR3 totals 11 residues. The CDR3 reads CASNYTDTQYF. CDR3 nucleotides: TGTGCCAGCAACTACACAGATACGCAGTATTTT.